A single sample is the source of the 12 T cell receptor beta chains below, sequenced in a study of blood T cell repertoires in COVID-19. Method: immunoSEQ multiplex PCR; TCRdb's copy keeps in-frame clones and lacks some. Of about 180,000 clones detected, roughly 81% appear once; the ten largest clones hold less than 6.5%. Sequences were obtained from peripheral blood. These TCRs come from a woman between 50 and 59 years old with COVID-19, enrolled during active disease.

The chain uses TRBV10-1 and TRBJ1-1; D remains ambiguous. Deletions cut 0 bases from V and 4 bases from J, with 9 bases between. The CDR3 loop spans 14 amino acids. From germline, CDR1 is WNHNN and CDR2 SYGVQD (reference sequence). The CDR3 nucleotides read TGCGCCAGCAGTGAGTCGGGAGAAGGCACTGAAGCTTTCTTT. It codes for CASSESGEGTEAFF.

CDR3: CASYPRDQETQYF. The CDR3 DNA reads TGTGCCAGCTACCCCAGGGACCAAGAGACCCAGTACTTC. The gene calls are TRBV18 and TRBJ2-5, with TRBD1 as a possible D gene (5 bases). This CDR3 is built from 13 residues. The V gene lost 7 bases and the J gene lost 0 bases, with 9 bases spanning the gap. The germline CDR1 and CDR2 sequences are KGHSH and LQKENI.

The chain is built from TRBV15 and TRBJ2-3; 13 nucleotides line up with TRBD2. The CDR3 contains 18 residues. Trimming removed 1 base from V and 3 bases from J; junction bases left unmatched: 7. The V gene's germline CDR1 is LNHNV and CDR2 YYDKDF (reference sequence). CDR3 nucleotides: TGTGCCACCAGCAGAGTGACTAGCGGGGGGTCCAGGACAGATACGCAGTATTTT. Translated, it gives CATSRVTSGGSRTDTQYF.

This clone appeared a few times. V gene TRBV6-6 combines with J gene TRBJ2-7, with D unclear. The CDR3 is 13 residues long. The germline CDR1 and CDR2 sequences are MNHNY and SVGAGI (reference sequence). Deletions cut 0 bases from V and 5 bases from J, with 8 bases between. The DNA of the CDR3 is TGTGCCAGCAGTTACTCGACTCGGGACGAGCAGTACTTC. Translation: CASSYSTRDEQYF.

A word on this clone: Other DNA variants within this sample encode the same CDR3. The gene calls are TRBV5-1 and TRBJ2-7; TRBD1 agrees at 9 bases. J was trimmed by 1 base and V by 6 bases; bases with no gene match: 8. Germline CDR1 and CDR2: SGHRS and YFSETQ. The CDR3 covers 15 residues. The CDR3 coding sequence is TGCGCCAGCACCCCGGGTGGGACAGGGTCCTACGAGCAGTACTTC. This translates into CASTPGGTGSYEQYF.

The chain combines TRBV28 with TRBJ1-5; D is possibly TRBD1 (6 bases). V lost 6 bases, J lost 4 bases, and 10 bases lay in between. Germline loops: CDR1 MDHEN, CDR2 SYDVKM. The CDR3 covers 13 residues. The CDR3 bases are TGTGCCAGCAGAAACAGGGTGAATCAGCCCCAGCATTTT. This gives the protein CASRNRVNQPQHF.

The V and J genes are TRBV3-1 (or the pseudogene TRBV3-2) and TRBJ2-3, with TRBD2 identical over 8 bases. From germline, CDR1 is LGHDT and CDR2 YNNKEL (reference sequence). This CDR3 has 16 amino acids. V gave up 3 bases and J gave up 5 bases; unmatched junction bases: 10. The CDR3 DNA reads TGTGCCAGCAGCCAGGCCACTCGGGGGGGCGAAGATACGCAGTATTTT. Translation gives CASSQATRGGEDTQYF.

The V and J genes are TRBV5-6 and TRBJ1-5, with 10 bases identical to TRBD1. CDR3 length equals 17 residues. Trimming took 3 bases from V and 2 from J; bases not matched to a gene: 8. Germline CDR1 is SGHDT and CDR2 is YYEEEE. The CDR3, as DNA: TGTGCCAGCAGCTGGTCAGGAGGGACAGGGGGCAATCAGCCCCAGCATTTT. As protein: CASSWSGGTGGNQPQHF. Looking up the rest from reference TRBV5-6 and TRBJ1-5 gives the full variable domain: DAGVTQSPTHLIKTRGQQVTLRCSPKSGHDTVSWYQQALGQGPQFIFQYYEEEERQRGNFPDRFSGHQFPNYSSELNVNALLLGDSALYLCASSWSGGTGGNQPQHFGDGTRLSIL.

This rearrangement joins TRBV7-2 to TRBJ2-1, with TRBD2 matching 12 bases. This CDR3 has 15 amino acids. CDR1 and CDR2 (germline): SGHTA, FQGNSA. V shed 4 bases and J 4 bases; nucleotides not matched to a gene: 2. The DNA for the CDR3 is TGTGCCAGCAGCTCTAGCGGGGGGGTGTACAATGAGCAGTTCTTC. Translating gives CASSSSGGVYNEQFF.

The rearrangement uses TRBV4-3 and TRBJ2-2; TRBD1 is a possible D gene (6 bases). This CDR3 spans 15 amino acids. V lost 2 bases and J lost 0, with 7 bases in between. CDR1 is LGHNA and CDR2 is YSLEER in the germline V gene. CDR3 amino acids: CASSQQGTNTGELFF. CDR3 in DNA: TGCGCCAGCAGCCAACAGGGGACGAACACCGGGGAGCTGTTTTTT.

The chain combines TRBV4-1 with TRBJ2-2; 9 nucleotides agree with TRBD1. Germline assignment: CDR1 MGHRA and CDR2 YSYEKL. V lost 1 base to trimming and J lost 7 bases; unmatched junction nucleotides: 4. The length of the CDR3 is 15 residues. The CDR3, as DNA: TGCGCCAGCAGCCAAGGGACAGGGGTTAACGGGGAGCTGTTTTTT. Amino acid sequence: CASSQGTGVNGELFF.

The chain uses TRBV10-1 and TRBJ1-6; TRBD1 matches 8 bases. From germline, CDR1 is WNHNN and CDR2 SYGVQD (reference sequence). V dropped 6 bases and J dropped 14; count of bases not matched to a gene: 12. The CDR3 has 14 residues. The DNA for the CDR3 is TGCGCCAGCAGCCCGGGACAGGTCGGGGCGGCCCTCCACTTT. As protein: CASSPGQVGAALHF.